The 13 T cell receptor beta chains reported below all come from one sample, sequenced in a study of cytomegalovirus exposure and HLA in healthy donors. The PCR used 60 Vbeta and 13 Jbeta primers. Assay used: immunoSEQ multiplex PCR; TCRdb lists only in-frame clones, some missing. Of 150,000 to 200,000 clones listed, 60% to 80% are singletons. The sample taken for sequencing was PBMCs. The receptors derive from a man aged 18 to 29 in good health and CMV-seropositive.

J is TRBJ2-3 and V is TRBV2, with 7 bases matching TRBD2. This CDR3 has 14 residues. Germline lookup yields CDR1 SNHLY and CDR2 FYNNEI. V dropped 5 bases and J dropped 2; count of bases not matched to a gene: 4. CDR3 DNA: TGTGCCAGCAGTCCTGGGACTACCACAGATACGCAGTATTTT. It codes for CASSPGTTTDTQYF.

A remark on this clone: Other DNA sequences in this sample translate to the same CDR3. The genes are TRBV29-1 and TRBJ2-1; maybe TRBD2 (5 bases). Germline CDR1 reads SQVTM; CDR2 reads ANQGSEA. V was trimmed by 6 bases and J by 0 bases, leaving 12 bases between them. The CDR3 covers 14 residues. The CDR3 protein is CSVRGGSSYNEQFF. The CDR3 DNA reads TGCAGCGTCAGAGGTGGGAGCTCCTACAATGAGCAGTTCTTC.

This chain links TRBV6-6 with TRBJ2-7; the D gene is possibly TRBD2 (6 bases). Germline-derived CDR1 and CDR2 are MNHNY and SVGAGI (reference sequence). Trimming removed 6 bases at V and 6 bases at J, with 9 bases between. CDR3 size: 11 residues. The CDR3 nucleotides are TGTGCCAGCAGCCGGGGGACCGAGCAGTACGTC. The encoded protein is CASSRGTEQYV.

V is TRBV19 and J is TRBJ2-1, with TRBD2 matching 7 bases. CDR1 LNHDA and CDR2 SQIVND come from the germline V gene (reference sequence). The CDR3 spans 15 residues. Trimming took 6 bases from V and 6 from J; bases not matched to a gene: 11. In nucleotides, the CDR3 is TGTGCCAGTAGCTGGGGGGGGGAAATTGGCAATGAGCAGTTCTTC. This gives the protein CASSWGGEIGNEQFF.

The rearrangement joins TRBV2 to TRBJ1-5, with 9 bases matching TRBD1. This CDR3 is 14 amino acids long. V was clipped by 4 bases and J by 6 bases; unmatched bases: 4. Germline assignment: CDR1 SNHLY and CDR2 FYNNEI. DNA of the CDR3: TGTGCCAGCAGTGGGGACAGGGTAACTCAGCCCCAGCATTTT. Protein sequence: CASSGDRVTQPQHF.

V and J are TRBV30 and TRBJ1-6; no definite D call. The CDR3 totals 14 residues. The germline V gene encodes CDR1 GTSNPN and CDR2 SVGIG (reference sequence). Trimming left V 0 bases short and J 5 bases short, with 8 bases between. DNA for the CDR3: TGTGCCTGGAGTGTACCGGGGAATAATTCACCCCTCCACTTT. Translated, it gives CAWSVPGNNSPLHF.

This clone is a singleton in its sample. The J gene is TRBJ1-4, the V gene TRBV30; D ambiguous. CDR1 GTSNPN and CDR2 SVGIG come from the germline V gene (reference sequence). V was cut by 2 bases and J by 12 bases, with 10 bases left in between. The length of the CDR3 is 11 residues. The CDR3 DNA reads TGTGCCTGGAGTTCGAAGTTAGAACTGTTTTTT. This encodes CAWSSKLELFF.

The rearrangement joins TRBV25-1 to TRBJ1-4; tentative D call: TRBD1 (5 bases). CDR3 length: 15 residues. Deletions cut 3 bases from V and 8 bases from J, with 16 bases between. Germline assignment: CDR1 MGHDK and CDR2 SYGVNS. CDR3: CASSDLQVGGEKLFF. CDR3 coding DNA: TGTGCCAGCAGTGACCTACAGGTTGGGGGGGAAAAACTGTTTTTT. The whole variable domain, filled in from reference TRBV25-1 and TRBJ1-4, reads EADIYQTPRYLVIGTGKKITLECSQTMGHDKMYWYQQDPGMELHLIHYSYGVNSTEKGDLSSESTVSRIRTEHFPLTLESARPSHTSQYLCASSDLQVGGEKLFFGSGTQLSVL.

The chain recombines TRBV30 with TRBJ1-2, with D perhaps TRBD1 (5 bases). Trimming stripped 0 bases from V and 0 bases from J, with 8 bases between. This CDR3 has 14 residues. Looked up from germline, CDR1 is GTSNPN and CDR2 is SVGIG (reference sequence). The CDR3 DNA reads TGTGCCTGGAGTGTCGCAGGGACTAACTATGGCTACACCTTC. The encoded protein is CAWSVAGTNYGYTF. Full variable domain (remainder filled in from reference TRBV30 and TRBJ1-2): SQTIHQWPATLVQPVGSPLSLECTVEGTSNPNLYWYRQAAGRGLQLLFYSVGIGQISSEVPQNLSASRPQDRQFILSSKKLLLSDSGFYLCAWSVAGTNYGYTFGSGTRLTVV.

This clone was seen once. The V gene is TRBV27, the J gene TRBJ2-2; D gene uncertain. The CDR3 totals 14 residues. Per germline, CDR1 MNHEY and CDR2 SMNVEV (reference sequence). The V end was cut by 6 bases, the J end by 8 bases, with 16 bases between. The CDR3 protein is CASRIQGGGGELFF. The CDR3, as DNA: TGTGCCAGCAGAATACAAGGCGGTGGAGGGGAGCTGTTTTTT.

Only one count was recorded for this clone. The V and J genes are TRBV7-3 and TRBJ1-1, with D hard to call. This CDR3 region has 13 residues. Germline-derived CDR1 and CDR2 are SGHTA and FQGTGA. The germline V and J ends were trimmed by 6 bases and 0 bases, with 8 bases remaining between them. The CDR3 nucleotides read TGTGCCAGCAGTCAGGTGGTGAACACTGAAGCTTTCTTT. Its translation is CASSQVVNTEAFF.

V gene TRBV15 combines with J gene TRBJ2-5; 11 bases map to TRBD2. The CDR3 runs 18 residues. CDR1 LNHNV and CDR2 YYDKDF come from the germline V gene (reference sequence). V was pared by 1 base and J by 2 bases, with 9 bases of the junction left unmatched. This chain's CDR3 is CATSRAGLAGGLQETQYF. Here the CDR3 DNA reads TGTGCCACCAGCAGAGCCGGGCTAGCGGGGGGCTTACAAGAGACCCAGTACTTC.

The chain combines TRBV7-3 with TRBJ2-1, with TRBD2 matching 13 bases. The CDR3 runs 14 residues. V gave up 2 bases and J gave up 12 bases; unmatched junction bases: 4. The germline V gene has CDR1 SGHTA and CDR2 FQGTGA. The CDR3 sequence: CASSLELAGGPQFF. CDR3 sequence (DNA): TGTGCCAGCAGCTTAGAACTAGCGGGGGGGCCGCAGTTCTTC.